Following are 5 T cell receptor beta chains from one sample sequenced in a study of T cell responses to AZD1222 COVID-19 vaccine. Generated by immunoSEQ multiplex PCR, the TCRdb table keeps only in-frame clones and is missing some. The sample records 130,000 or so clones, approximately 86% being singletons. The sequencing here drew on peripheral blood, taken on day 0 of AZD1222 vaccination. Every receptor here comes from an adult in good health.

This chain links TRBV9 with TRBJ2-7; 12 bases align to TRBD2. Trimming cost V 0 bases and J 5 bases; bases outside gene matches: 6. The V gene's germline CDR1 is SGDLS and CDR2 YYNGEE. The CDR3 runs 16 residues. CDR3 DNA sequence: TGTGCCAGCAGCGTAGGGCTAGCGGGAGGGATCCACGAGCAGTACTTC. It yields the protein CASSVGLAGGIHEQYF.

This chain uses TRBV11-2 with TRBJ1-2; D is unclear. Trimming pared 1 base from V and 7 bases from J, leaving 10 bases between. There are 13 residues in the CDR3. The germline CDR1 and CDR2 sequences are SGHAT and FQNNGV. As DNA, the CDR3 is TGTGCCAGCAGCTTAGCCTCGACCGCTGGCTACACCTTC. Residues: CASSLASTAGYTF.

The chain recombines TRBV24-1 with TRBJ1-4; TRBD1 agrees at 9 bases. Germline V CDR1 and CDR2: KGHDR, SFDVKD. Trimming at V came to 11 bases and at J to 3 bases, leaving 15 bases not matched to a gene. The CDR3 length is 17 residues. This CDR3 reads CASSRDRARLANEKLFF. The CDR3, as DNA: TGTGCCAGTTCCCGGGACAGGGCGAGGTTGGCTAATGAAAAACTGTTTTTT.

The CDR3 coding sequence is TGTGCCAGCAGCTCCGGGACAGGGGGCTTGTACGAGCAGTACTTC. Its protein product is CASSSGTGGLYEQYF. The gene calls are TRBV5-4 and TRBJ2-7, with 12 positions matching TRBD1. The J segment lost 4 bases and the V segment lost 3 bases, leaving 5 bases of the junction unmatched. Germline V CDR1 and CDR2: SGHNT, YYREEE (reference sequence). CDR3 length equals 15 residues.

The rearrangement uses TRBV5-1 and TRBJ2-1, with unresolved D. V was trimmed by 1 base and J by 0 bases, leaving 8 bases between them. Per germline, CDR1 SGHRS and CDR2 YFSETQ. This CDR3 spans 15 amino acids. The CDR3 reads CASSLRQSSYNEQFF. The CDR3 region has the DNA TGCGCCAGCAGCTTGCGGCAGAGCTCCTACAATGAGCAGTTCTTC.